These T cell receptor beta chains were read from a single sample in a study of T-cell reconstitution after alpha-beta-depleted transplantation in children. TCRdb ran MiXCR on the PCR reads and lists one entry per CDR3 protein. The sample lists about 210,000 distinct CDR3 sequences, over 15% occurring once. The sample consisted of PBMCs, mostly from graft donor cells, taken 360 days after TCRalphabeta/CD19-depleted stem cell transplant. The receptors were gathered from a male patient aged 2-10 years who had a stem cell transplant for acute lymphoblastic leukemia, so the T cells may come from the graft donor. The conserved cysteine and the conserved F or W are not part of the CDR3 here. Expanded clones are given a class, and other clones once, few, many or no size at all.

V gene: TRBV29-1; J gene: TRBJ2-7; clone size: few; CDR3 protein: SVEDHAGTYEQY
V gene: TRBV12-3/TRBV12-4; J gene: TRBJ2-1; clone size: few; CDR3 protein: ASSLAPGLAGVIGEQF
V gene: TRBV5-1; J gene: TRBJ1-1; clone size: .; CDR3 protein: ASSISSVDTEAF
V gene: TRBV7-6; J gene: TRBJ2-5; clone size: few; CDR3 protein: ASSLVRSPGGETQY
V gene: TRBV20-1; J gene: TRBJ2-7; clone size: .; CDR3 protein: SAHTGGREQY
V gene: TRBV18; J gene: TRBJ2-3; clone size: many; CDR3 protein: ASSPGLAPDTQY
V gene: TRBV7-9; J gene: TRBJ2-7; clone size: .; CDR3 protein: ASSLAGLAGTSYEQY
V gene: TRBV11-2; J gene: TRBJ2-7; clone size: .; CDR3 protein: ASRNGHHSYEQY
V gene: TRBV3-1; J gene: TRBJ2-7; clone size: .; CDR3 protein: ASTGRGIDEQY
V gene: TRBV11-2; J gene: TRBJ1-2; clone size: medium-sized; CDR3 protein: ASSPLTVPRNYGYT
V gene: TRBV18; J gene: TRBJ1-1; clone size: few; CDR3 protein: ASSPDTEAF
V gene: TRBV4-3; J gene: TRBJ2-3; clone size: .; CDR3 protein: ASSQDRLAGLTDTQY
V gene: TRBV12-3/TRBV12-4; J gene: TRBJ1-3; clone size: few; CDR3 protein: ASSSGDTIY
V gene: TRBV2; J gene: TRBJ2-5; clone size: .; CDR3 protein: ASSPPLWEIETQY
V gene: TRBV7-2; J gene: TRBJ2-1; clone size: few; CDR3 protein: ASSLGSGTSRQF
V gene: TRBV12-3/TRBV12-4; J gene: TRBJ2-1; clone size: .; CDR3 protein: ASSFESSYNEQF
V gene: TRBV7-3; J gene: TRBJ1-1; clone size: few; CDR3 protein: ASSHSGGEAF
V gene: TRBV5-1; J gene: TRBJ2-7; clone size: .; CDR3 protein: ASSLIPGVYEQY
V gene: TRBV20-1; J gene: TRBJ2-3; clone size: .; CDR3 protein: SERSSTDTQY
V gene: TRBV29-1; J gene: TRBJ2-3; clone size: .; CDR3 protein: SVEVGTDTQY
V gene: TRBV7-2; J gene: TRBJ2-7; clone size: .; CDR3 protein: ASSYGTSRDEQY
V gene: TRBV4-3; J gene: TRBJ2-2; clone size: few; CDR3 protein: ASSQVSRDTGELF
V gene: TRBV27; J gene: TRBJ2-7; clone size: .; CDR3 protein: ASSLSSGETSYEQY
V gene: TRBV15; J gene: TRBJ2-5; clone size: .; CDR3 protein: ATSRDKAVQETQY
V gene: TRBV4-1; J gene: TRBJ2-7; clone size: .; CDR3 protein: ASSQPSDEQY
V gene: TRBV28; J gene: TRBJ1-5; clone size: .; CDR3 protein: ASSLWAGSRENQPQH
V gene: TRBV7-8; J gene: TRBJ2-7; clone size: few; CDR3 protein: ASSRGGGIYEQY
V gene: TRBV12-3/TRBV12-4; J gene: TRBJ1-5; clone size: few; CDR3 protein: ASSFRQSGQPQH
V gene: TRBV9; J gene: TRBJ1-4; clone size: many; CDR3 protein: ASSQTSGEKLF
V gene: TRBV12-3/TRBV12-4; J gene: TRBJ2-2; clone size: many; CDR3 protein: ASSTATDGELF
V gene: TRBV18; J gene: TRBJ2-1; clone size: .; CDR3 protein: ASSPPLLGEQF
V gene: TRBV5-1; J gene: TRBJ2-3; clone size: few; CDR3 protein: ASSPEVGRSTDTQY
V gene: TRBV29-1; J gene: TRBJ1-2; clone size: few; CDR3 protein: SVATGAEYGYT
V gene: TRBV5-1; J gene: TRBJ1-4; clone size: many; CDR3 protein: ASSLEGGGSTTNEKLF
V gene: TRBV20-1; J gene: TRBJ1-4; clone size: few; CDR3 protein: SARDRPTNEKLF
V gene: TRBV11-2; J gene: TRBJ2-3; clone size: many; CDR3 protein: ASSLSVTDTQY
V gene: TRBV4-1; J gene: TRBJ1-3; clone size: .; CDR3 protein: ASSSVAADQNTIY
V gene: TRBV12-3/TRBV12-4; J gene: TRBJ1-2; clone size: .; CDR3 protein: ASSPTGGNYGYT
V gene: TRBV4-3; J gene: TRBJ2-2; clone size: .; CDR3 protein: ASSQVPTGVRTGELF
V gene: TRBV5-5; J gene: TRBJ2-2; clone size: .; CDR3 protein: ASTEGGSGELF
V gene: TRBV29-1; J gene: TRBJ2-1; clone size: .; CDR3 protein: SVAGTSGGGEQF
V gene: TRBV9; J gene: TRBJ2-7; clone size: few; CDR3 protein: ASSVASSGGLSYEQY
V gene: TRBV20-1; J gene: TRBJ2-7; clone size: .; CDR3 protein: SARVRTGDGVRY
V gene: TRBV11-2; J gene: TRBJ2-3; clone size: .; CDR3 protein: ASSSYHTDTQY
V gene: TRBV5-1; J gene: TRBJ1-3; clone size: many; CDR3 protein: ASSLEAVSGNTIY
V gene: TRBV10-3; J gene: TRBJ2-5; clone size: few; CDR3 protein: AISEFGLAGEQETQY
V gene: TRBV10-2; J gene: TRBJ1-2; clone size: many; CDR3 protein: ASSTSGNYGYT
V gene: TRBV4-2; J gene: TRBJ2-1; clone size: few; CDR3 protein: ASSRRARGLAGSAYNEQF
V gene: TRBV5-5; J gene: TRBJ1-1; clone size: .; CDR3 protein: ASSSLTGGYTEAF
V gene: TRBV5-1; J gene: TRBJ2-3; clone size: few; CDR3 protein: ASSATPGQAWNTDTQY
V gene: TRBV7-2; J gene: TRBJ2-5; clone size: few; CDR3 protein: ASSSTLAGETQY
V gene: TRBV12-3/TRBV12-4; J gene: TRBJ1-1; clone size: many; CDR3 protein: ASSNRVDAF
V gene: TRBV6-5; J gene: TRBJ1-4; clone size: few; CDR3 protein: ASSSYFLSEKLF
V gene: TRBV6-2/TRBV6-3; J gene: TRBJ2-7; clone size: .; CDR3 protein: ASSYGGNEQY